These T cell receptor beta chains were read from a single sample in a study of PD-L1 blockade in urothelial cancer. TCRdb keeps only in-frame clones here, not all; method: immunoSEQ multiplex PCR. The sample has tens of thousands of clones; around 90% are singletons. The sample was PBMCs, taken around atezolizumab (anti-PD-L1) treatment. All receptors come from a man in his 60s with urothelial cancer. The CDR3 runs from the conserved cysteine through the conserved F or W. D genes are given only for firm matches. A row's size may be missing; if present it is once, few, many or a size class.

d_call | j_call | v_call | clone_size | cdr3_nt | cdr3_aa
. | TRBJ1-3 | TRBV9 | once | TGTGCCAGCAGCGTAGCCCGGAGCGGAAACACCATATATTTT | CASSVARSGNTIYF
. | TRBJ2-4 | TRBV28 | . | TGTGCCAGCAGTTCTAATATTCAGTACTTC | CASSSNIQYF
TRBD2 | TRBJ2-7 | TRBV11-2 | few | TGTGCCAGCACCCGGGGACTAGCGGACTACGAGCAGTACTTC | CASTRGLADYEQYF
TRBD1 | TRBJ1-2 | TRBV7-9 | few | TGTGCCAGCAGCTTGGGACAGGGGAACTATGGCTACACCTTC | CASSLGQGNYGYTF
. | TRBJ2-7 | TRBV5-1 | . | TGCGCCAGCAGTCAATACAGTGCCTACGAGCAGTACTTC | CASSQYSAYEQYF
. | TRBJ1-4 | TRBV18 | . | TGTGCCAGCTCACCACCAGGGGTTACTAATGAAAAACTGTTTTTT | CASSPPGVTNEKLFF
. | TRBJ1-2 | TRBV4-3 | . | TGCGCCAGCAGCCAAGCGACAGAAAACTATGGCTACACCTTC | CASSQATENYGYTF
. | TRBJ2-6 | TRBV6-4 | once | TGTGCCAGCAGTGACGAGGGAAGCGGGGCCAACGTCCTGACTTTC | CASSDEGSGANVLTF
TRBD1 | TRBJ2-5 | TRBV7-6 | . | TGTGCCAGCAGCCCCAGCGGGACAGGGGAGACCCAGTACTTC | CASSPSGTGETQYF
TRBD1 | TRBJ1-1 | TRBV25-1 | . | TGTGCCAGCAGTGTAGGGACAGTGGCTTTCTTT | CASSVGTVAFF
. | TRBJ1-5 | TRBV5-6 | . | TGTGCCAGCAGCTTCGCCCGCGGGCAGCCCCAGCATTTT | CASSFARGQPQHF
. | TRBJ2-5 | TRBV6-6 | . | TGTGCCAGCAGTTACTGGGGGCGGGGGAGGGAAGAGACCCAGTACTTC | CASSYWGRGREETQYF
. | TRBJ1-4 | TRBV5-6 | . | TGTGCCAGCAGCTTGCTCGCTAATGAAAAACTGTTTTTT | CASSLLANEKLFF
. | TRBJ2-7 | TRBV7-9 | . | TGTGCCAGCAGCTTAGATGCCAGGGGACGCGGCGAGCAGTACTTC | CASSLDARGRGEQYF
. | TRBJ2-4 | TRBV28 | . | TGTGCCAGCAGTGTCAGGGTAAACATTCAGTACTTC | CASSVRVNIQYF
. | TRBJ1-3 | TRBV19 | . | TGTGCCAGCGGTCTTAGCTCTGGAAACACCATATATTTT | CASGLSSGNTIYF
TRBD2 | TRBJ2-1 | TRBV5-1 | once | TGCGCCAGCAGCTTTCTAGCGGGGAGCTCCTACAATGAGCAGTTCTTC | CASSFLAGSSYNEQFF
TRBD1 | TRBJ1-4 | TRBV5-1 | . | TGCGCCAGCAGCTATAGGTGGACAGGGGACCAACCCACTAATGAAAAACTGTTTTTT | CASSYRWTGDQPTNEKLFF
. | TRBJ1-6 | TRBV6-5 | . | TGTGCCAGCAGGGTTCCCGGACACTCTAATTCACCCCTCCACTTT | CASRVPGHSNSPLHF
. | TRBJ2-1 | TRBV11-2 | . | TGTGCCAGCAGCTCCTTAGCGGCGGTCATGGATGAGCAGTTCTTC | CASSSLAAVMDEQFF
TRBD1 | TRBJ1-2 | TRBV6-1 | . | TGTGCCAGCAGGGACAGGGAACGCTATGGCTACACCTTC | CASRDRERYGYTF
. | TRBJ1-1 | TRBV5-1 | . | TGCGCCAGCAGCTTGGTGGCAGGTACTGAAGCTTTCTTT | CASSLVAGTEAFF
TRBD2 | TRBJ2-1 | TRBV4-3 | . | TGCGCCAGCAGCCCAGGACTAGCGGGAGATCCTGCTTACAATGAGCAGTTCTTC | CASSPGLAGDPAYNEQFF
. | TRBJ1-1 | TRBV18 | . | TGTGCCAGCTCGCCTAGTCACAGGGATACTGAAGCTTTCTTT | CASSPSHRDTEAFF
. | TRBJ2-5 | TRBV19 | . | TGTGCCACCTCCAGCCGGGGAGAGACCCAGTACTTC | CATSSRGETQYF
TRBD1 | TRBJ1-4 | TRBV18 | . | TGTGCCAGCTCACTCAACGAGGGGACAGTGAATGAAAAACTGTTTTTT | CASSLNEGTVNEKLFF
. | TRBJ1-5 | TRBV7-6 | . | TGTGCCAGCAGCTTAGGCACAGGTAAAGGTCAGCCCCAGCATTTT | CASSLGTGKGQPQHF
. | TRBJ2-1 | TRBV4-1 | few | TGCGCCAGCACCCAAGGGGCTAAGGCGGGGGCCCTCCGCAATGAGCAGTTCTTC | CASTQGAKAGALRNEQFF
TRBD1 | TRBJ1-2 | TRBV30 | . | TGTGCCTCGCTCAGGACAGGGGCCTTTCGTGGCTACACCTTC | CASLRTGAFRGYTF
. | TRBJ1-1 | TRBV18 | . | TGTGCCAGCTCACCAATCGCGCAGGGCGGAAGAACTGAAGCTTTCTTT | CASSPIAQGGRTEAFF
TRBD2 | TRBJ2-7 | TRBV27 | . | TGTGCCAGCAGGACGCCGGGAGGGCCGTCCTACGAGCAGTACTTC | CASRTPGGPSYEQYF
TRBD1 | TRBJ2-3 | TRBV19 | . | TGTGCCAGTAGTATAGGGGCCAGGGGGCGGACAGATACGCAGTATTTT | CASSIGARGRTDTQYF
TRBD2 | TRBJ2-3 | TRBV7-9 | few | TGTGCCAGCAGTTTGCTAGCGGGAGGAACAGATACGCAGTATTTT | CASSLLAGGTDTQYF
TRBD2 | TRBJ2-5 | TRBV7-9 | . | TGTGCCAGCAGCTTAGACCGGGAGGAAGAGACCCAGTACTTC | CASSLDREEETQYF
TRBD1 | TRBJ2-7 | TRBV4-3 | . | TGCGCCAGCAGCTCCCGACAGGGGGCTTACGAGCAGTACTTC | CASSSRQGAYEQYF
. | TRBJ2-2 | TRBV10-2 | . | TGCGCCAGCAGATTCGGTAGCGGGAACACCGGGGAGCTGTTTTTT | CASRFGSGNTGELFF
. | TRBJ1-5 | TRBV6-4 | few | TGTGCCAGCAGTGAAATGGCCTCGAATCAGCCCCAGCATTTT | CASSEMASNQPQHF
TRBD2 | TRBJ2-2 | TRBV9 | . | TGTGCCAGCAGCGTAGAGGGTAGCGGGAGGACGGGGGAGCTGTTTTTT | CASSVEGSGRTGELFF
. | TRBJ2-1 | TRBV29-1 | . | TGCAGCGTTCCATCCAGGGGTGGGACCTACAATGAGCAGTTCTTC | CSVPSRGGTYNEQFF
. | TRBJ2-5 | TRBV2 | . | TGTGCCAGCAGCCCACAGGGATATGAGACCCAGTACTTC | CASSPQGYETQYF
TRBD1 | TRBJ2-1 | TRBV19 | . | TGTGCCAGTAGTAGGGGGACAGGAGGGAGCGAGCAGTTCTTC | CASSRGTGGSEQFF
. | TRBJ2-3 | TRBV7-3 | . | TGTGCCAGCAGCCAAATCACAGGGTATACGCAGTATTTT | CASSQITGYTQYF
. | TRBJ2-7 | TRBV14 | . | TGTGCCAGCAGCTTTGCGGGGGCAGATTATCAGCAGTACTTC | CASSFAGADYQQYF
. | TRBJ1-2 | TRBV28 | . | TGTGCCAGCGGATGGGGGCCCGGGGCTGGCTACACCTTC | CASGWGPGAGYTF
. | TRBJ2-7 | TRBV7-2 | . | TGTGCCAGCAGCCCGAGCTCCTACGAGCAGTACTTC | CASSPSSYEQYF
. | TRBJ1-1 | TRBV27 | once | TGTGCCAGCAGTTCTATCCCGAACACTGAAGCTTTCTTT | CASSSIPNTEAFF
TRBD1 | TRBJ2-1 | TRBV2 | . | TGTGCCAGCAGTGAACGGGGACAGGGCCACAATGAGCAGTTCTTC | CASSERGQGHNEQFF
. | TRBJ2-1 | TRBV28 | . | TGTGCCAGCACCATTGGGGGCGGGAGCGGAAATGAGCAGTTCTTC | CASTIGGGSGNEQFF